What follows describes a single T cell receptor beta chain. Its antigen is unidentified. Between the trimmed V and J ends, which lost 2 bases and 3 bases, there was a span of 10 bases. Germline V CDR1 and CDR2: ENHRY, SYGVKD. The CDR3 loop spans 14 amino acids. This sample was taken from a study of CD8 T cells in ankylosing spondylitis. Study results and limitations: Matched ankylosing spondylitis synovial fluid reportedly showed significant enrichment of disease-linked clones. Blood from ankylosing spondylitis patients appeared to carry a characteristic roughly 8-variant TCR beta motif. Before this, some motif variants had been reported in reactive arthritis synovial fluid and blood. Disease-linked clones had a CD8+ phenotype and relatively low frequency in peripheral blood.

Each TCR beta library was made by quantitative 5'-RACE that incorporated molecular barcodes. Using its own MiXCR run on the 5' RACE reads, TCRdb lists one record per CDR3 protein. The table lists approximately 400,000 distinct CDR3 sequences, over 15% of them singletons. The clonotype was recovered from a male donor with ankylosing spondylitis. The specimen was blood, either unsorted or a sorted T cell fraction (not recorded which). The rearrangement joins TRBV10-3 to TRBJ1-2; D ambiguous. In nucleotides, the CDR3 is TGTGCCATCAGTGAGCAATGGAGTTACTATGGCTACACCTTC. It translates to CAISEQWSYYGYTF.